The present T cell receptor beta chain was sequenced within a study of blood T cell repertoires in COVID-19. Study summary: PBMCs, B-cell-depleted T cells, or T cells provided the cDNA or gDNA that made up the material.

The V and J ends lost 4 bases and 3 bases, in that order; junction bases with no gene match: 9. Germline-derived CDR1 and CDR2 are WNHNN and SYGVQD (reference sequence). The CDR3 sequence is 17 residues long. Assay: immunoSEQ multiplex PCR; the TCRdb copy retains only in-frame clones and omits some. This table has about 15,000 clones, approximately 83% appearing once. Sequenced material: peripheral blood. The TCR was taken from a human donor in a cohort sampled during active COVID-19. The chain has TRBV10-1 and TRBJ2-1; 10 nucleotides align to TRBD2. CDR3 in amino acids: CASSADSGGHFYNEQFF. The CDR3 DNA reads as TGCGCCAGCAGTGCCGATAGCGGGGGGCACTTCTACAATGAGCAGTTCTTC.